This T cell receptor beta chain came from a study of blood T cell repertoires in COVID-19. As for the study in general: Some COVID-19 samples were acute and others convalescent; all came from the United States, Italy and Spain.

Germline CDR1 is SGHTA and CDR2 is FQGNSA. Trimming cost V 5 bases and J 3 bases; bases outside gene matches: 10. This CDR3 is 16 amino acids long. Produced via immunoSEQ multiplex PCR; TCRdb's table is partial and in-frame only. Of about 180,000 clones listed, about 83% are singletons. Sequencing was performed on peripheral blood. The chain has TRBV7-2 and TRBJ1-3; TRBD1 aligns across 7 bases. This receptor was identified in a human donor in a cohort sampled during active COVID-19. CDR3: CASSPGQARRGNTIYF. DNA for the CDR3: TGTGCCAGCAGCCCCGGACAGGCGAGGCGTGGAAACACCATATATTTT.